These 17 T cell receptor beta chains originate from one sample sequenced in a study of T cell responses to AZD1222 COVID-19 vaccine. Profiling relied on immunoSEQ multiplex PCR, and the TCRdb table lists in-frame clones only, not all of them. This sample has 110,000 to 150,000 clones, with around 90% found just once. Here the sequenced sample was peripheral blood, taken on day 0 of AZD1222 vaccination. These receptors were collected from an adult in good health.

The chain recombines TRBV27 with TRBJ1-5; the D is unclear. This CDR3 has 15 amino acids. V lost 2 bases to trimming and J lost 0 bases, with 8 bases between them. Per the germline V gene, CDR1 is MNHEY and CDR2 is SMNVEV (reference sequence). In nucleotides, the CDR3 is TGTGCCAGCAGTTTAGGGGTTTATAGCAATCAGCCCCAGCATTTT. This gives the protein CASSLGVYSNQPQHF.

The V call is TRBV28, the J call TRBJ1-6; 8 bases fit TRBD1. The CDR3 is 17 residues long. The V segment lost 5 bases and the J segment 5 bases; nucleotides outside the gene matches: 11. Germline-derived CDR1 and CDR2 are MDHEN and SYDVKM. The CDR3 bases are TGTGCCAGCAGTCATCGGACAGGGCTAAAGCATAATTCACCCCTCCACTTT. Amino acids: CASSHRTGLKHNSPLHF.

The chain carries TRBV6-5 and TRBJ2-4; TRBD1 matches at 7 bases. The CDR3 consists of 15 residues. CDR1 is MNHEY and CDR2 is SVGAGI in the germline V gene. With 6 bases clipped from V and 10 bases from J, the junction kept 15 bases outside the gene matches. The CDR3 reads CASSNGARGLRIQYF. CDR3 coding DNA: TGTGCCAGCAGCAACGGGGCCAGGGGGTTGAGGATTCAGTACTTC.

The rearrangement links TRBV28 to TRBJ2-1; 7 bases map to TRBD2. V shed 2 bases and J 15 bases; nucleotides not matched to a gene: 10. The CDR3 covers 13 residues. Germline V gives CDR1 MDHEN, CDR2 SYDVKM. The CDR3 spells CASSLDVQRGPFF. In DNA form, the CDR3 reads TGTGCCAGCAGTTTAGATGTCCAGCGGGGACCGTTCTTC. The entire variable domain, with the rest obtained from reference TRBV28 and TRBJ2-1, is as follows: DVKVTQSSRYLVKRTGEKVFLECVQDMDHENMFWYRQDPGLGLRLIYFSYDVKMKEKGDIPEGYSVSREKKERFSLILESASTNQTSMYLCASSLDVQRGPFFGPGTRLTVL.

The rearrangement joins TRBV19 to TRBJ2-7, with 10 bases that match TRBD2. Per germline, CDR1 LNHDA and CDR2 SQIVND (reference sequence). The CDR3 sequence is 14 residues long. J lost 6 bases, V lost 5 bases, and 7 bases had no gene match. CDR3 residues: CASSLLAGVGEQYF. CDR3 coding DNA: TGTGCCAGTAGTCTGCTAGCGGGAGTTGGCGAGCAGTACTTC.

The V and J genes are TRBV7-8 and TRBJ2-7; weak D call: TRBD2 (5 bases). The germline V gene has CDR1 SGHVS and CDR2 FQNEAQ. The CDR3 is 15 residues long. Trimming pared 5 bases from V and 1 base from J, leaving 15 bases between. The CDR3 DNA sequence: TGTGCCAGCAGCCGCGGGCAATACGTTTCCTACGAGCAGTACTTC. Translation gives CASSRGQYVSYEQYF.

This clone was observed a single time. Here the CDR3 reads CASSHTSGRENIQYF. CDR3 sequence (DNA): TGTGCCAGCAGCCACACCTCCGGACGGGAAAACATTCAGTACTTC. V gene TRBV4-2 combines with J gene TRBJ2-4; D gene ambiguous. Germline V gene data show CDR1 as LGHNA and CDR2 as YNFKEQ. The V gene lost 3 bases and the J gene lost 5 bases, with 14 bases spanning the gap. This CDR3 comprises 15 residues.

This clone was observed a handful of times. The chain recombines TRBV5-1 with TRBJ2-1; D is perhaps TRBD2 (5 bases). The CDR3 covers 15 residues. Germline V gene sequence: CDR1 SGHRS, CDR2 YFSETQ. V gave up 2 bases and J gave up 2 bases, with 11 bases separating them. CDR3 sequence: CASSFITGTYNEQFF. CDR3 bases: TGCGCCAGCAGCTTCATAACGGGGACCTACAATGAGCAGTTCTTC.

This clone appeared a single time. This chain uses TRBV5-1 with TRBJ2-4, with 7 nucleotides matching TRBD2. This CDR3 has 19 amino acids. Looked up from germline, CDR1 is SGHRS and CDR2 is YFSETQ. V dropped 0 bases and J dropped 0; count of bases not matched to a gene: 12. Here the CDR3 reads CASSLVTSATFLAKNIQYF. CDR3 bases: TGCGCCAGCAGCTTGGTCACTAGCGCGACATTTCTAGCCAAAAACATTCAGTACTTC.

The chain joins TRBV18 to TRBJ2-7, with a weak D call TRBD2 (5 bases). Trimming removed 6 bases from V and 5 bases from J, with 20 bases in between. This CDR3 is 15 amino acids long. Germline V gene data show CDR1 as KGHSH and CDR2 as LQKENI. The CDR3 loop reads CASSPLPRGIDEQYF. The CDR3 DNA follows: TGTGCCAGCTCGCCCCTTCCCCGGGGAATCGACGAGCAGTACTTC.

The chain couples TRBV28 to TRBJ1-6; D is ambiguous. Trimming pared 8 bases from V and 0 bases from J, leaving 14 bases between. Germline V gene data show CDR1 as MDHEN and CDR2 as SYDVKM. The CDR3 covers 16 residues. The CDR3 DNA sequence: TGTGCCAGCGCATCCCTCAGGAGCTCCTATAATTCACCCCTCCACTTT. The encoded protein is CASASLRSSYNSPLHF.

DNA for the CDR3: TGTGCCAGCAGGCCCTTACTAGTTTATAATTCACCCCTCCACTTT. This encodes CASRPLLVYNSPLHF. V usage is TRBV6-5 and J usage is TRBJ1-6; D remains ambiguous. V lost 6 bases and J 4 bases, leaving 13 bases between the germline ends. The CDR3 extends over 15 amino acids. Per the germline V gene, CDR1 is MNHEY and CDR2 is SVGAGI.

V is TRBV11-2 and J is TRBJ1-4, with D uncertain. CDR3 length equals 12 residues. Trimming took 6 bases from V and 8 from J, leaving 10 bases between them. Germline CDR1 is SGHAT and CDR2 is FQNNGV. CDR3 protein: CASSPAEEKLFF. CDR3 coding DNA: TGTGCCAGCAGTCCGGCCGAGGAAAAACTGTTTTTT.

The CDR3 region has the DNA TGCGCCAGCAGCCAACCCTGGGGGGGACTAGCGGGAGTAAACGAGCAGTACTTC. Its protein is CASSQPWGGLAGVNEQYF. This rearrangement joins TRBV4-1 to TRBJ2-7; 14 bases map to TRBD2. The CDR3 length is 18 residues. The V and J ends lost 2 bases and 5 bases, in that order; junction bases with no gene match: 11. Germline values: CDR1 MGHRA, CDR2 YSYEKL.

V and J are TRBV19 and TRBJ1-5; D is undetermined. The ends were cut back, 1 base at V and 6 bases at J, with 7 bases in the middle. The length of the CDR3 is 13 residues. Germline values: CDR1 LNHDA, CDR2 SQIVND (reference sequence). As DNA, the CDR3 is TGTGCCAGTAGTATAGGGTACAGTCAGCCCCAGCATTTT. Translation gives CASSIGYSQPQHF.

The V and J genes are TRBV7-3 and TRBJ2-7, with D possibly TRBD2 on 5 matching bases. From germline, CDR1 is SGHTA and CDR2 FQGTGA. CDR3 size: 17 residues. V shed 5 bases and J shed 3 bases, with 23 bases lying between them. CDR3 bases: TGTGCCAGCAGCCCCCCCCCGTCGGGAATTTCTCACTACGAGCAGTACTTC. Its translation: CASSPPPSGISHYEQYF.

CDR3 amino acids: CAVKGAGESTDTQYF. CDR3 in DNA: TGTGCCGTCAAAGGGGCGGGAGAAAGCACAGATACGCAGTATTTT. The rearrangement uses TRBV2 and TRBJ2-3, with 7 positions matching TRBD2. The length of the CDR3 is 15 residues. Germline CDR1 and CDR2: SNHLY and FYNNEI. Germline trimming cut 11 bases from V and 0 bases from J; bases unmatched to any gene: 11. The whole variable domain, filled in from reference TRBV2 and TRBJ2-3, reads EPEVTQTPSHQVTQMGQEVILRCVPISNHLYFYWYRQILGQKVEFLVSFYNNEISEKSEIFDDQFSVERPDGSNFTLKIRSTKLEDSAMYFCAVKGAGESTDTQYFGPGTRLTVL.